The rows below give T cell receptor beta chains drawn from one sample of a study of blood T cell repertoires in COVID-19. Assay used: immunoSEQ multiplex PCR; TCRdb lists only in-frame clones, some missing. The profile covers roughly 290,000 clones, with more than 85% appearing a single time and 0.75% to 0.9% taken by the ten largest. Sequencing used peripheral blood. All receptors derive from a man aged 25 to 40 with acute or convalescent COVID-19. The CDR3 runs from the conserved cysteine through the conserved F or W. A D gene is named only where the DNA matches it firmly. The listing skips clone size in some rows; elsewhere it reads once, few, many or a size class.

j_gene: TRBJ1-5
v_gene: TRBV30
d_gene: .
abundance: .
CDR3nt: TGTGCCTGGGCGTCAGGGGCCAATCAGCCCCAGCATTTT
CDR3aa: CAWASGANQPQHF

j_gene: TRBJ1-1
v_gene: TRBV5-1
d_gene: .
abundance: .
CDR3nt: TGCGCCAGCAGCTTGGAGACTATAGGAGGGAACACTGAAGCTTTCTTT
CDR3aa: CASSLETIGGNTEAFF

j_gene: TRBJ2-1
v_gene: TRBV9
d_gene: TRBD2
abundance: .
CDR3nt: TGTGCCAGCAGCCGTAGCGGGCCCTCCTACAATGAGCAGTTCTTC
CDR3aa: CASSRSGPSYNEQFF

j_gene: TRBJ1-1
v_gene: TRBV18
d_gene: .
abundance: .
CDR3nt: TGTGCCAGCTCACGATCGATTACAGAGAACACTGAAGCTTTCTTT
CDR3aa: CASSRSITENTEAFF

j_gene: TRBJ2-7
v_gene: TRBV4-1
d_gene: .
abundance: once
CDR3nt: TGCGCCAGCAGCCCCGACCGGACTTTAGGGGCCAGAGCGGGTGAGCAGTACTTC
CDR3aa: CASSPDRTLGARAGEQYF

j_gene: TRBJ1-1
v_gene: TRBV29-1
d_gene: TRBD1
abundance: .
CDR3nt: TGCAGCGCAGCCGGGGACAGGAGGAACACTGAAGCTTTCTTT
CDR3aa: CSAAGDRRNTEAFF

j_gene: TRBJ2-2
v_gene: TRBV11-2
d_gene: TRBD2
abundance: .
CDR3nt: TGTGCCAGCAGCGGGGGACTAGCGGGAGGGGCCGGGGAGCTGTTTTTT
CDR3aa: CASSGGLAGGAGELFF

j_gene: TRBJ2-3
v_gene: TRBV5-4
d_gene: TRBD2
abundance: .
CDR3nt: TGTGCCAGCAGCCGAAAGTTAGCGGGGGGGCGGTACGGCAGCACAGATACGCAGTATTTT
CDR3aa: CASSRKLAGGRYGSTDTQYF

j_gene: TRBJ1-6
v_gene: TRBV28
d_gene: TRBD1
abundance: .
CDR3nt: TGTGCCAGCAGTGTTCCCGGGACAGGCTATTCACCCCTCCACTTT
CDR3aa: CASSVPGTGYSPLHF

j_gene: TRBJ2-5
v_gene: TRBV9
d_gene: .
abundance: .
CDR3nt: TGTGCCAGCAGCGTCCAGGGGGGCCAGGAGACCCAGTACTTC
CDR3aa: CASSVQGGQETQYF

j_gene: TRBJ2-7
v_gene: TRBV6-5
d_gene: .
abundance: .
CDR3nt: TGTGCCAGCACCGGGACAATATACGAGCAGTACTTC
CDR3aa: CASTGTIYEQYF

j_gene: TRBJ1-5
v_gene: TRBV27
d_gene: .
abundance: few
CDR3nt: TGTGCCAGCAGTTTTGGGGAGAATCAGCCCCAGCATTTT
CDR3aa: CASSFGENQPQHF

j_gene: TRBJ1-1
v_gene: TRBV5-5
d_gene: .
abundance: .
CDR3nt: TGTGCCAGCAGCTTGGAAAGCGGAGTCACTGAAGCTTTCTTT
CDR3aa: CASSLESGVTEAFF

j_gene: TRBJ1-1
v_gene: TRBV6-5
d_gene: .
abundance: once
CDR3nt: TGTGCCAGCAGTTACTATCGGACAGCGAACACTGAAGCTTTCTTT
CDR3aa: CASSYYRTANTEAFF

j_gene: TRBJ2-1
v_gene: TRBV7-2
d_gene: TRBD1
abundance: .
CDR3nt: TGTGCCAGCAGTTCTCAGGGGGCTTCCTACAATGAGCAGTTCTTC
CDR3aa: CASSSQGASYNEQFF

j_gene: TRBJ1-2
v_gene: TRBV6-4
d_gene: .
abundance: .
CDR3nt: TGTGCCAGCCCCGAGATGAGGGAGACTAAAGTAGGTGGCTACACCTTC
CDR3aa: CASPEMRETKVGGYTF

j_gene: TRBJ1-2
v_gene: TRBV28
d_gene: .
abundance: .
CDR3nt: TGTGCCAGCTTATCCGGGACAAGGCATTACACCTTC
CDR3aa: CASLSGTRHYTF

j_gene: TRBJ2-3
v_gene: TRBV28
d_gene: TRBD2
abundance: .
CDR3nt: TGTGCCAGCAGCCCAGGGACTAGCGGGATCTCAGATACGCAGTATTTT
CDR3aa: CASSPGTSGISDTQYF

j_gene: TRBJ1-1
v_gene: TRBV7-8
d_gene: .
abundance: .
CDR3nt: TGTGCCAGCAGCAGGAGGGGGGGAAAGGTAACTGAAGCTTTCTTT
CDR3aa: CASSRRGGKVTEAFF

j_gene: TRBJ1-1
v_gene: TRBV5-1
d_gene: .
abundance: .
CDR3nt: TGCGCCAGCAGCTTAGCGGGGGCCGGTGAAGCTTTCTTT
CDR3aa: CASSLAGAGEAFF

j_gene: TRBJ1-3
v_gene: TRBV4-2
d_gene: TRBD1
abundance: .
CDR3nt: TGTGCCAGCAGCCAGGGGGACAGGGATTTTTATTCCATATATTTT
CDR3aa: CASSQGDRDFYSIYF

j_gene: TRBJ2-1
v_gene: TRBV9
d_gene: TRBD2
abundance: .
CDR3nt: TGTGCCAGCAGCGTACGACTAGCCTTCTTCAATGAGCAGTTCTTC
CDR3aa: CASSVRLAFFNEQFF

j_gene: TRBJ2-3
v_gene: TRBV7-3
d_gene: .
abundance: .
CDR3nt: TGTGCCAGCAGCAAGGGGTCAGATACGCAGTATTTT
CDR3aa: CASSKGSDTQYF

j_gene: TRBJ2-2
v_gene: TRBV30
d_gene: TRBD1
abundance: once
CDR3nt: TGTGCCTGGAGTCCCCCCCGGACAGGGTCCGGGGAGCTGTTTTTT
CDR3aa: CAWSPPRTGSGELFF

j_gene: TRBJ2-5
v_gene: TRBV6-6
d_gene: TRBD1
abundance: .
CDR3nt: TGTGCCAGCAGTCCCCGCGCCTTGGACAGGGGCATAGAGACCCAGTACTTC
CDR3aa: CASSPRALDRGIETQYF

j_gene: TRBJ1-5
v_gene: TRBV28
d_gene: .
abundance: .
CDR3nt: TGTGCCAGCAGTTTGGCTGTGGTCAATCAGCCCCAGCATTTT
CDR3aa: CASSLAVVNQPQHF

j_gene: TRBJ2-7
v_gene: TRBV7-9
d_gene: .
abundance: .
CDR3nt: TGTGCCAGCAGCTCCGGAGCCTACGAGCAGTACTTC
CDR3aa: CASSSGAYEQYF

j_gene: TRBJ1-5
v_gene: TRBV27
d_gene: .
abundance: .
CDR3nt: TGTGCCAGCAGTCAAGCGGGGTTGAATCAGCCCCAGCATTTT
CDR3aa: CASSQAGLNQPQHF

j_gene: TRBJ1-5
v_gene: TRBV11-2
d_gene: .
abundance: .
CDR3nt: TGTGCCAGCAGCGTCCGGAGCAATCAGCCCCAGCATTTT
CDR3aa: CASSVRSNQPQHF

j_gene: TRBJ2-7
v_gene: TRBV2
d_gene: .
abundance: .
CDR3nt: TGTGCCAGCAGGACAGAAACCTACGAGCAGTACTTC
CDR3aa: CASRTETYEQYF

j_gene: TRBJ1-1
v_gene: TRBV5-1
d_gene: .
abundance: .
CDR3nt: TGCGCCAGCAGCTTGGGACAGTCCGTGAACACTGAAGCTTTCTTT
CDR3aa: CASSLGQSVNTEAFF

j_gene: TRBJ2-1
v_gene: TRBV5-4
d_gene: .
abundance: .
CDR3nt: TGTGCCAGCAGCTTGCTGGGTGGGGCACGGGAGCAGTTCTTC
CDR3aa: CASSLLGGAREQFF

j_gene: TRBJ2-1
v_gene: TRBV2
d_gene: .
abundance: .
CDR3nt: TGTGCCAGCAGCCCTATTCCGGGAGAGCAGTTCTTC
CDR3aa: CASSPIPGEQFF

j_gene: TRBJ1-6
v_gene: TRBV3-1/TRBV3-2
d_gene: .
abundance: .
CDR3nt: TGTGCCAGCAGCTCCCCGGGAGATTATTCACCCCTCCACTTT
CDR3aa: CASSSPGDYSPLHF

j_gene: TRBJ2-5
v_gene: TRBV30
d_gene: TRBD2
abundance: .
CDR3nt: TGTGCCTGGAGTCGGGGGGAGAAGACCCAGTACTTC
CDR3aa: CAWSRGEKTQYF

j_gene: TRBJ1-4
v_gene: TRBV9
d_gene: .
abundance: .
CDR3nt: TGTGCCAGCAGCGGCGGTACCTATAATGAAAAACTGTTTTTT
CDR3aa: CASSGGTYNEKLFF

j_gene: TRBJ2-7
v_gene: TRBV7-9
d_gene: TRBD2
abundance: .
CDR3nt: TGTGCCAGCAGCTTAGTTCTAGCGGGTGCCTACGAGCAGTACTTC
CDR3aa: CASSLVLAGAYEQYF

j_gene: TRBJ1-5
v_gene: TRBV29-1
d_gene: .
abundance: once
CDR3nt: TGCAGCGGAGGAGACAGTAGCAATCAGCCCCAGCATTTT
CDR3aa: CSGGDSSNQPQHF

j_gene: TRBJ1-6
v_gene: TRBV11-1
d_gene: .
abundance: .
CDR3nt: TGTGCCAGCAGCTTAGATCAGTCACCCCTCCACTTT
CDR3aa: CASSLDQSPLHF

j_gene: TRBJ1-2
v_gene: TRBV11-2
d_gene: TRBD1
abundance: .
CDR3nt: TGTGCCAGCAGCTCGGGACAGGGGAGCTATGGCTACACCTTC
CDR3aa: CASSSGQGSYGYTF

j_gene: TRBJ2-5
v_gene: TRBV5-4
d_gene: TRBD2
abundance: .
CDR3nt: TGTGCCAGCAGCTTCTCTGCGGGGGGGCCTTTAGAGACCCAGTACTTC
CDR3aa: CASSFSAGGPLETQYF

j_gene: TRBJ1-1
v_gene: TRBV6-5
d_gene: .
abundance: .
CDR3nt: TGTGCCAGCAGTACTGGGAGGCGGACTGAAGCTTTCTTT
CDR3aa: CASSTGRRTEAFF

j_gene: TRBJ1-1
v_gene: TRBV19
d_gene: .
abundance: .
CDR3nt: TGTGCCAGTAGTATCCCAGGACAGATGAACACTGAAGCTTTCTTT
CDR3aa: CASSIPGQMNTEAFF

j_gene: TRBJ2-2
v_gene: TRBV27
d_gene: .
abundance: .
CDR3nt: TGTGCCAGCAGTTTAAGGCCGGGTTGGACCGGGGAGCTGTTTTTT
CDR3aa: CASSLRPGWTGELFF

j_gene: TRBJ2-5
v_gene: TRBV7-8
d_gene: TRBD2
abundance: .
CDR3nt: TGTGCCAGCACCAGGCGCCGGGGCAGACGGTTAGGCGGGGGTGGAGAGACCCAGTACTTC
CDR3aa: CASTRRRGRRLGGGGETQYF

j_gene: TRBJ1-4
v_gene: TRBV5-5
d_gene: .
abundance: .
CDR3nt: TGTGCCAGCAGCTTTGGACTCCGGGCAACTAATGAAAAACTGTTTTTT
CDR3aa: CASSFGLRATNEKLFF

j_gene: TRBJ2-6
v_gene: TRBV21-1
d_gene: .
abundance: .
CDR3nt: TGTGCCAGCAGCAATAAACAGGGGCTATCCCCTGGGGCCAACGTCCTGACTTTC
CDR3aa: CASSNKQGLSPGANVLTF

j_gene: TRBJ1-1
v_gene: TRBV19
d_gene: .
abundance: once
CDR3nt: TGTGCCAGTAGTATTCTCACAGAGAACACTGAAGCTTTCTTT
CDR3aa: CASSILTENTEAFF

j_gene: TRBJ2-3
v_gene: TRBV11-3
d_gene: TRBD1
abundance: .
CDR3nt: TGTGCCAGCAGCTTCAGGGGGACAGATACGCAGTATTTT
CDR3aa: CASSFRGTDTQYF

j_gene: TRBJ1-1
v_gene: TRBV7-3
d_gene: .
abundance: .
CDR3nt: TGTGCCAGCAGCTTAACGGCAGGGGAGAACACTGAAGCTTTCTTT
CDR3aa: CASSLTAGENTEAFF

j_gene: TRBJ1-1
v_gene: TRBV7-9
d_gene: .
abundance: .
CDR3nt: TGTGCCAGCAGCCCCTCACGGTGGAACACTGAAGCTTTCTTT
CDR3aa: CASSPSRWNTEAFF

j_gene: TRBJ1-5
v_gene: TRBV5-1
d_gene: TRBD1
abundance: .
CDR3nt: TGCGCCAGCAGCTTGTGGGACAGCCAAAATCAGCCCCAGCATTTT
CDR3aa: CASSLWDSQNQPQHF

j_gene: TRBJ1-1
v_gene: TRBV15
d_gene: .
abundance: .
CDR3nt: TGTGCCACCAGCACCTTAAGAGGGAGGGTCGGGACTGAAGCTTTCTTT
CDR3aa: CATSTLRGRVGTEAFF

j_gene: TRBJ2-5
v_gene: TRBV18
d_gene: .
abundance: .
CDR3nt: TGTGCCAGCTCACCCGGGGGGACAGGCGGGCGAGAGACCCAGTACTTC
CDR3aa: CASSPGGTGGRETQYF

j_gene: TRBJ1-1
v_gene: TRBV7-9
d_gene: .
abundance: .
CDR3nt: TGTGCCAGCAGCTTAATACAGAACACTGAAGCTTTCTTT
CDR3aa: CASSLIQNTEAFF

j_gene: TRBJ2-7
v_gene: TRBV5-1
d_gene: .
abundance: once
CDR3nt: TGCGCCAGCAGCTTGGACGGGGATTCCTACGAGCAGTACTTC
CDR3aa: CASSLDGDSYEQYF

j_gene: TRBJ1-1
v_gene: TRBV29-1
d_gene: .
abundance: .
CDR3nt: TGCAGCGGTTGGACAGTAAAGAACACTGAAGCTTTCTTT
CDR3aa: CSGWTVKNTEAFF

j_gene: TRBJ2-1
v_gene: TRBV5-4
d_gene: TRBD2
abundance: .
CDR3nt: TGTGCCAGCAGCTCCACTAGCGGGAGCTACAATGAGCAGTTCTTC
CDR3aa: CASSSTSGSYNEQFF

j_gene: TRBJ1-5
v_gene: TRBV19
d_gene: .
abundance: once
CDR3nt: TGTGCCAGTAGTAGGAGGGACTGGCCCCAGCATTTT
CDR3aa: CASSRRDWPQHF